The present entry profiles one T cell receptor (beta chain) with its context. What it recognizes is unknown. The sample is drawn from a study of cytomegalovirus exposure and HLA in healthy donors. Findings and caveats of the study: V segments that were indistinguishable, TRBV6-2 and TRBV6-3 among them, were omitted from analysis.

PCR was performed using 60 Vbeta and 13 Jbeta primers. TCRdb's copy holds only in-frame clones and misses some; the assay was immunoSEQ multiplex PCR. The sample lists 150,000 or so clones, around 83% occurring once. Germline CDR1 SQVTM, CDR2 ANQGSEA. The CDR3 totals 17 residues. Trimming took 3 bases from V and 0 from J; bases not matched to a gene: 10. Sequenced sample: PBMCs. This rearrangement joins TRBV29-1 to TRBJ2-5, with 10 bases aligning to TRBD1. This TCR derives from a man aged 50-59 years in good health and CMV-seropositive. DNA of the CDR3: TGCAGCGTTGACCGGGGGACAGGGGCCGAGTACCAAGAGACCCAGTACTTC. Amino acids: CSVDRGTGAEYQETQYF.